A selection of T cell receptor beta chains follows, all from one sample in a study of CD8 T cells in Susac syndrome. One entry per CDR3 protein, called by TCRdb with MiXCR from the immunoSEQ multiplex PCR reads. Among about 210,000 distinct CDR3 sequences listed, about 96% were seen once. The sample taken for sequencing was CD4+ T cells from PBMCs. The receptors here all came from a human donor with multiple sclerosis. CDR3s include the opening cysteine and the closing phenylalanine or tryptophan. D genes are given only for firm matches. Rows may omit the clone size; those that give it use once, few, many or a size class.

j_call d_call v_call clone_size cdr3_nt cdr3_aa
TRBJ2-5 - TRBV20-1 - TGCAGTGCTGAGGACAGCGCCGGAGAGACCCAGTACTTC CSAEDSAGETQYF
TRBJ1-4 TRBD1 TRBV9 - TGTGCCAGCAGCGTATCAGGGGGAGAAAAACTGTTTTTT CASSVSGGEKLFF
TRBJ2-6 - TRBV10-1 - TGCGCCAGCAGTGGGGTTGTTACAGATATCTCTGGGGCCAACGTCCTGACTTTC CASSGVVTDISGANVLTF
TRBJ1-1 TRBD1 TRBV29-1 - TGCAGCGTTCGTCCACAGGGGGCGCCTGGGACTGAAGCTTTCTTT CSVRPQGAPGTEAFF
TRBJ2-7 TRBD2 TRBV5-1 - TGCGCCAGCAGCTTGGGCACTAGCGGGACCTACGAGCAGTACTTC CASSLGTSGTYEQYF
TRBJ2-7 - TRBV27 once TGTGCCAGCCCAAACTACGAGCAGTACTTC CASPNYEQYF
TRBJ2-1 - TRBV5-1 - TGCGCCAGCAGCCCACAGGGAGTCGGCTCCTACAATGAGCAGTTCTTC CASSPQGVGSYNEQFF
TRBJ2-7 - TRBV29-1 - TGCAGCGTCCAACATCTCAACGAGCAGTACTTC CSVQHLNEQYF
TRBJ2-1 TRBD2 TRBV30 - TGTGCCTATTCCGGGACTAGCGGGATAAATGAGCAGTTCTTC CAYSGTSGINEQFF
TRBJ2-7 - TRBV10-3 - TGTGCCATCAGTGAAGGTGGTCAGACACTCTACGAGCAGTACTTC CAISEGGQTLYEQYF
TRBJ1-1 - TRBV20-1 - TGCAGTGCTAGAGACCAATCTGAAGTTTTCTTT CSARDQSEVFF
TRBJ2-5 - TRBV20-1 - TGCAGTGCTAGTTCAGGAATTCGGGGCGAGACCCAGTACTTC CSASSGIRGETQYF
TRBJ2-1 - TRBV11-2 - TGTGCCAGCAGCTTAGGACAGGGGACTAGGAACAACAATGAGCAGTTCTTC CASSLGQGTRNNNEQFF
TRBJ1-1 - TRBV14 once TGTGCCAGCAGCCCCCGAGGTGGCGGTCCCACTGAAGCTTTCTTT CASSPRGGGPTEAFF
TRBJ2-5 - TRBV29-1 - TGCAGCGTGGGAGCCCCGGGAGAGACCCAGTACTTC CSVGAPGETQYF
TRBJ2-3 TRBD2 TRBV5-4 - TGTGCCACAAGAGCGGGATCTAGCACAGATACGCAGTATTTT CATRAGSSTDTQYF
TRBJ2-7 - TRBV30 - TGTGCCTGGACTAGGGTCCCTCCCCACGAGCAGTACTTC CAWTRVPPHEQYF
TRBJ2-5 - TRBV30 - TGTGCCTGGAGTGGGGGTGGTCCCCCAGGGGCAGAGACCCAGTACTTC CAWSGGGPPGAETQYF
TRBJ2-7 TRBD2 TRBV29-1 - TGCAGCGTTGAACTAGCGGGGGCAACCTACGAGCAGTACTTC CSVELAGATYEQYF
TRBJ2-7 - TRBV20-1 - TGCAGTGCTAGTTTTGGTGGGCGCCCCTACGAGCAGTACTTC CSASFGGRPYEQYF
TRBJ1-2 - TRBV29-1 - TGCAGCGTCGTCACCCGAAGGGGGGGCGTCTATGGCTACACCTTC CSVVTRRGGVYGYTF
TRBJ2-1 TRBD2 TRBV9 - TGTGCCAGCGCTGGGACTAGCGGACCCGGGGAGCAGTTCTTC CASAGTSGPGEQFF
TRBJ1-1 - TRBV3-1 once TGTGCCAGCAGCCAAGTTTTCTCAGGGAACACTGAAGCTTTCTTT CASSQVFSGNTEAFF
TRBJ2-1 TRBD2 TRBV5-4 - TGTGCCAGCAGCTCTGCTAGCGGGAGGGCCAATGAGCAGTTCTTC CASSSASGRANEQFF
TRBJ1-1 - TRBV29-1 - TGCAGCGTTGATCGCGCCGGGCCCGCGGGGAAAGCTTTCTTT CSVDRAGPAGKAFF
TRBJ2-5 - TRBV29-1 - TGCAGCGTTCGTCGATCCGGGTTCCAAGAGACCCAGTACTTC CSVRRSGFQETQYF
TRBJ2-5 - TRBV20-1 - TGCAGTGCCGATAGGGGGGGACGGGAGACCCAGTACTTC CSADRGGRETQYF
TRBJ1-4 - TRBV12-3/TRBV12-4 once TGTGCCAGCAGTTCGATAGATGAACTGTTTTTT CASSSIDELFF
TRBJ1-1 - TRBV20-1 - TGCAGTGCTACAACAGATCTGAACACTGAAGCTTTCTTT CSATTDLNTEAFF
TRBJ2-7 TRBD2 TRBV12-3/TRBV12-4 once TGTGCCAGCAACATAGCGGGCTCCTACGAGCAGTACTTC CASNIAGSYEQYF
TRBJ2-5 TRBD2 TRBV28 - TGTGCCAGCAACATTCCTAGCGGGCCTCAAGAGACCCAGTACTTC CASNIPSGPQETQYF
TRBJ1-1 - TRBV27 - TGTGCCAGCATCTCTTTCGGCACTGAAGCTTTCTTT CASISFGTEAFF
TRBJ1-2 - TRBV6-5 - TGTGCCAGCAGTTACTCAGTACGGAGCCTCGGGGGCTACACCTTC CASSYSVRSLGGYTF
TRBJ2-3 - TRBV10-3 - TGTGCCATCAGTGTTGGGCGGGGATCTAGCACAGATACGCAGTATTTT CAISVGRGSSTDTQYF
TRBJ1-2 TRBD1 TRBV5-1 - TGCGCCAGCAGCTTGGCGGGACAGGGACATGGCTACACCTTC CASSLAGQGHGYTF
TRBJ2-3 TRBD1 TRBV30 - TGTGCGGCGACAGGGGTCTGGCGGACAGATACGCAGTATTTT CAATGVWRTDTQYF
TRBJ2-1 - TRBV25-1 - TGTGCCAGCAGTGAGAGTCGAGTCAGGGATGAGCAGTTCTTC CASSESRVRDEQFF
TRBJ2-5 - TRBV20-1 - TGCAGTGCTAGGAGGTTTGGGGCGGAAGAGACCCAGTACTTC CSARRFGAEETQYF
TRBJ2-5 - TRBV3-1 - TGTGCCAGCACCAGACAGGGAGGGTACCAAGAGACCCAGTACTTC CASTRQGGYQETQYF
TRBJ1-5 - TRBV27 - TGTGCCAGCAGTCCCGGACAGCACTATAGCAATCAGCCCCAGCATTTT CASSPGQHYSNQPQHF
TRBJ1-1 - TRBV19 - TGTGCCAGTACTACCGGGGCGCGAGGGGACACTGAAGCTTTCTTT CASTTGARGDTEAFF
TRBJ1-1 - TRBV6-5 - TGTGCCAGCAGTTCAAACAGTCCCCAGGGGACTGAAGCTTTCTTT CASSSNSPQGTEAFF